These 20 T cell receptor beta chains came from one sample sequenced in a study of molecular identifiers for immune sequencing clone quantification. In TCRdb, the PCR reads were re-called with MiXCR into one record per CDR3 protein. The repertoire holds some 680,000 distinct CDR3 sequences, with roughly 27% as singletons. Sequencing was done on a sample of naive CD8+ T cells from blood, with Jurkat cell RNA spiked in. Subset reported: FACS-sorted CD8+CD4-CCR7+CD45RA+ naive T cells. Source of these receptors: a human donor in good health. Some libraries in this study had Jurkat cell RNA spiked in.

Only a few counts were recorded for this clonotype. The rearrangement links TRBV6-1 to TRBJ1-4, with unresolved D. V was cut by 5 bases and J by 7 bases, with 17 bases left in between. The CDR3 length is 15 residues. Germline assignment: CDR1 MNHNS and CDR2 SASEGT. CDR3 DNA sequence: TGTGCCAGCAGTAGGAACTTCTTGGACCGTGAAAAACTGTTTTTT. Protein product: CASSRNFLDREKLFF.

This clonotype showed up many times. The V and J genes are TRBV28 and TRBJ1-1, with 11 bases aligning to TRBD1. The CDR3 sequence is 17 residues long. After removal of 5 bases from V and 3 bases from J, the junction contained 11 bases not matched to a gene. Germline loops: CDR1 MDHEN, CDR2 SYDVKM. CDR3 sequence: CASSPPDRGHLDTEAFF. For the CDR3, the DNA is TGTGCCAGCAGTCCACCGGACAGGGGGCATTTGGACACTGAAGCTTTCTTT.

This chain links TRBV21-1 with TRBJ2-5; the table names TRBD1, a call not compared with the DNA. TRBV21-1 is a listed pseudogene. The CDR3 length is 14 residues. The CDR3 protein is CASSKPGDRETQYF. The DNA for the CDR3 is TGTGCCAGCAGCAAGCCGGGGGACCGGGAGACCCAGTACTTC.

Ten or more counts support this clonotype. The chain recombines TRBV30 with TRBJ2-2; D unclear. The germline V gene encodes CDR1 GTSNPN and CDR2 SVGIG (reference sequence). The CDR3 consists of 15 residues. V was cut by 1 base and J by 1 base, with 10 bases left in between. The DNA for the CDR3 is TGTGCCTGGAGTGAGGACGGTTGGAACACCGGGGAGCTGTTTTTT. Its protein is CAWSEDGWNTGELFF.

The rearrangement links TRBV9 to TRBJ2-7, with D perhaps matching TRBD2 (5 bases). CDR3 length: 13 amino acids. V was shortened by 3 bases and J by 5 bases, with 12 bases between the two germline ends. Germline CDR1 reads SGDLS; CDR2 reads YYNGEE. The CDR3 DNA follows: TGTGCCAGCAGCGGGAGGTTGGCCCACGAGCAGTACTTC. This translates into CASSGRLAHEQYF.

On this clonotype: Relative to the germline gene, one junction end is altered; a read error may explain this. This chain uses TRBV19 with TRBJ2-1; TRBD2 agrees at 12 bases. This CDR3 comprises 15 residues. The germline V gene has CDR1 LNHDA and CDR2 SQIVND (reference sequence). DNA for the CDR3: TGTGCCGGTAGCCCTGGGACTAGCGGGTACAATGAGCAGTTCTTC. It codes for CAGSPGTSGYNEQFF.

This rearrangement joins TRBV7-9 to TRBJ2-1; 8 positions match TRBD2. This CDR3 is built from 19 residues. With V trimmed by 5 bases and J by 7 bases, 22 bases remained unmatched. From germline, CDR1 is SEHNR and CDR2 FQNEAQ (reference sequence). For the CDR3, the DNA is TGTGCCAGCAGCCCCCCTCTCCGGTTGGTAGCGGGACGGGAGAATGAGCAGTTCTTC. Encoded protein: CASSPPLRLVAGRENEQFF. The variable domain in full, with the rest retrieved from reference TRBV7-9 and TRBJ2-1, is DTGVSQNPRHKITKRGQNVTFRCDPISEHNRLYWYRQTLGQGPEFLTYFQNEAQLEKSRLLSDRFSAERPKGSFSTLEIQRTEQGDSAMYLCASSPPLRLVAGRENEQFFGPGTRLTVL.

Remarks on this clonotype: This may stem from a read error, because a much larger clone lies one nucleotide away. This chain uses TRBV6-2 or TRBV6-3 with TRBJ2-1; no definite D call. The germline CDR1 and CDR2 sequences are MNHEY and SVGEGT. CDR3 length: 12 amino acids. CDR3 loop: CASSYSHNKQFF. As DNA, the CDR3 is TGTGCCAGCAGTTACTCCCACAATAAGCAGTTCTTC.

Of note for this clonotype: A much larger clone differs from this one at a single base, so this may be a read error. A read error is likely, as this CDR3 ends without the conserved phenylalanine or tryptophan. The rearrangement joins TRBV5-4 to TRBJ2-5; no reliable D call. This CDR3 is built from 13 residues. The V gene's germline CDR1 is SGHNT and CDR2 YYREEE (reference sequence). Trimming took 5 bases from V and 2 from J, leaving 10 bases between them. The CDR3 bases are TGTGCCAGCAGAATGGCCCTACAAGAGACCCAGTACCTC. Translating it yields CASRMALQETQYL.

V and J are TRBV7-9 and TRBJ2-3; either TRBD1 or TRBD2 may supply D (6 bases each). This CDR3 comprises 13 residues. The germline CDR1 and CDR2 sequences are SEHNR and FQNEAQ (reference sequence). Trimming stripped 7 bases from V and 6 bases from J, with 14 bases between. The CDR3 DNA reads TGTGCCAGCACGGGGGCCTACGCGGATACGCAGTATTTT. Translating it yields CASTGAYADTQYF.

Only a few counts were recorded for this clonotype. The rearrangement joins TRBV7-2 to TRBJ2-5; no definite D call. The CDR3 extends over 15 amino acids. Germline V gives CDR1 SGHTA, CDR2 FQGNSA. The V end was cut by 4 bases, the J end by 0 bases, with 12 bases between. CDR3 bases: TGTGCCAGCAGCTCCCCTTCAGAGTACCAAGAGACCCAGTACTTC. Its translation: CASSSPSEYQETQYF.

The sample holds many counts of this clonotype. The J gene is TRBJ2-3, the V gene TRBV2; possibly TRBD2 for D (6 bases). Germline CDR1 is SNHLY and CDR2 is FYNNEI. V was shortened by 3 bases and J by 1 base, with 11 bases between the two germline ends. The CDR3 length is 15 residues. CDR3 sequence: CASSDPSDGTDTQYF. The CDR3 DNA reads TGTGCCAGCAGTGATCCTAGCGACGGCACAGATACGCAGTATTTT.

This clonotype was counted at least ten times. This chain connects TRBV4-3 to TRBJ2-7; 11 bases are a match to TRBD2. V gave up 0 bases and J gave up 2 bases; unmatched junction bases: 3. This CDR3 has 16 residues. Germline loops: CDR1 LGHNA, CDR2 YSLEER. The CDR3 is CASSQDIAGGPYEQYF. CDR3 sequence (DNA): TGCGCCAGCAGCCAAGATATAGCGGGAGGGCCCTACGAGCAGTACTTC.

As concerns this clonotype: This CDR3 is missing its conserved last phenylalanine or tryptophan, likely due to a read error. This chain connects TRBV28 to TRBJ2-5, with 7 nucleotides matching TRBD2. The CDR3 loop spans 17 amino acids. CDR1 and CDR2 from the germline V gene are MDHEN and SYDVKM. V lost 6 bases, J lost 2 bases, and 15 bases stayed unmatched. The CDR3 region is CASRHLREAGWQETQYI. The CDR3 nucleotides are TGTGCCAGCAGGCACCTACGGGAAGCGGGATGGCAAGAGACCCAGTACATC.

The rearrangement uses TRBV27 and TRBJ2-7; D possibly corresponds to TRBD2 (6 bases). Per germline, CDR1 MNHEY and CDR2 SMNVEV (reference sequence). Trimming stripped 6 bases from V and 3 bases from J, with 15 bases between. This CDR3 is 14 amino acids long. The CDR3 DNA reads TGTGCCAGCAGAGAGACGGGAGAAGTCTACGAGCAGTACTTC. It translates to CASRETGEVYEQYF.

The chain combines TRBV12-3 or TRBV12-4 with TRBJ2-5; tentatively, D is TRBD1 (7 bases). This CDR3 spans 14 amino acids. V was pared by 5 bases and J by 2 bases, with 12 bases between. CDR3 sequence (DNA): TGTGCCAGCAGTCCACAGGGGACTCAAGAGACCCAGTACTTC. Protein product: CASSPQGTQETQYF.

This clonotype appeared many times. This chain connects TRBV4-1 to TRBJ2-7; 9 bases fit TRBD1. This CDR3 contains 16 residues. Looked up from germline, CDR1 is MGHRA and CDR2 is YSYEKL. V trimming: 0 bases; J trimming: 4 bases; junction bases outside the gene matches: 7. The CDR3 DNA sequence: TGCGCCAGCAGCCAAGAATCAGGGACAGGGTATTACGAGCAGTACTTC. Translation: CASSQESGTGYYEQYF.

This clonotype was recorded at least ten times. This chain uses TRBV5-1 with TRBJ2-5; no definite D call. Per germline, CDR1 SGHRS and CDR2 YFSETQ. CDR3 length equals 14 residues. V was pared by 1 base and J by 1 base, with 8 bases between. CDR3 loop: CASSLTLLQETQYF. In DNA form, the CDR3 reads TGCGCCAGCAGCTTGACACTACTCCAAGAGACCCAGTACTTC.

In this sample, this clonotype turned up a few times. J is TRBJ2-2 and V is TRBV20-1, with 11 bases matching TRBD2. There are 16 residues in the CDR3. With 0 bases clipped from V and 4 bases from J, the junction kept 4 bases outside the gene matches. Germline CDR1 is DFQATT and CDR2 is SNEGSKA (reference sequence). As DNA, the CDR3 is TGCAGTGCTAGAGACGCTAGCGGGAGGACCACCGGGGAGCTGTTTTTT. As protein: CSARDASGRTTGELFF.

This clonotype occurred many times. The chain carries TRBV28 and TRBJ2-5; D is perhaps TRBD2 (6 bases). Between the trimmed V and J ends, which lost 1 base and 1 base, there was a span of 7 bases. The CDR3 spans 14 residues. Germline lookup yields CDR1 MDHEN and CDR2 SYDVKM. Here the CDR3 DNA reads TGTGCCAGCAGTTTATTCGGGAGCCAAGAGACCCAGTACTTC. Protein sequence: CASSLFGSQETQYF. The variable domain in full, with the rest retrieved from reference TRBV28 and TRBJ2-5, is DVKVTQSSRYLVKRTGEKVFLECVQDMDHENMFWYRQDPGLGLRLIYFSYDVKMKEKGDIPEGYSVSREKKERFSLILESASTNQTSMYLCASSLFGSQETQYFGPGTRLLVL.